These 8 T cell receptor beta chains were sequenced from one sample in a study of blood T cell repertoires in COVID-19 (dated by TCRdb to 2020 to 2021). Library prep was done by the immunoSEQ multiplex PCR assay. The source is immuneACCESS, and TCRdb retained only in-frame sequences with V and J called. Part of the clones is not carried over; for the studies checked, unresolved V genes explain less than half of this, and the remainder is unexplained. The sample table records roughly 230,000 clones; around 83% of these occur just once. The ten biggest clones cover about 0.93% of the sample. Material: peripheral blood. All receptors come from a man aged 40-55 years with acute or convalescent COVID-19.

The CDR3 region has the DNA TGTGCCAGCAGTGAACGTGGACGACAGGGTGGCAACGAGCAGTACTTC. The encoded protein is CASSERGRQGGNEQYF. This chain links TRBV2 with TRBJ2-7; TRBD1 matches 7 bases. The CDR3 spans 16 residues. Germline trimming cut 2 bases from V and 5 bases from J; bases unmatched to any gene: 12. Germline lookup yields CDR1 SNHLY and CDR2 FYNNEI.

The chain joins TRBV9 to TRBJ2-7; TRBD1 aligns across 8 bases. The CDR3 consists of 14 residues. CDR1 SGDLS and CDR2 YYNGEE come from the germline V gene. The J segment lost 2 bases and the V segment lost 4 bases, leaving 5 bases of the junction unmatched. In DNA form, the CDR3 reads TGTGCCAGCAGCCCTTTGGACAGGGCCTACGAGCAGTACTTC. This encodes CASSPLDRAYEQYF. Combining the CDR3 with reference TRBV9 and TRBJ2-7 gives the whole variable domain DSGVTQTPKHLITATGQRVTLRCSPRSGDLSVYWYQQSLDQGLQFLIQYYNGEERAKGNILERFSAQQFPDLHSELNLSSLELGDSALYFCASSPLDRAYEQYFGPGTRLTVT.

The chain uses TRBV29-1 and TRBJ2-1, with 11 bases that match TRBD1. V dropped 6 bases and J dropped 4; count of bases not matched to a gene: 5. The germline V gene encodes CDR1 SQVTM and CDR2 ANQGSEA. The CDR3 length is 14 residues. CDR3: CSVQGDRGYNEQFF. The CDR3 region has the DNA TGCAGCGTCCAAGGGGACAGGGGGTACAATGAGCAGTTCTTC.

This chain uses TRBV6-1 with TRBJ1-5; possible D gene TRBD1, 6 bases. The CDR3 totals 16 residues. Looked up from germline, CDR1 is MNHNS and CDR2 is SASEGT. With 4 bases removed from V and 7 bases from J, the gap between germline ends came to 20 bases. In DNA form, the CDR3 reads TGTGCCAGCAGTGTTAATGCAGGGGTCGGTCGACAGCCCCAGCATTTT. Its protein product is CASSVNAGVGRQPQHF.

This clone has at least ten counts. This chain uses TRBV6-4 with TRBJ2-3, with 9 bases identical to TRBD2. The CDR3 has 15 residues. Germline V CDR1 and CDR2: MRHNA, SNTAGT. With V trimmed by 5 bases and J by 2 bases, 5 bases remained unmatched. The CDR3 sequence is CASSPSGEATDTQYF. CDR3 DNA: TGTGCCAGCAGTCCTAGCGGGGAGGCCACAGATACGCAGTATTTT.

This chain joins TRBV5-1 and TRBJ2-1; TRBD2 agrees at 7 bases. This CDR3 spans 15 amino acids. The V gene end was trimmed by 8 bases and the J gene end by 0 bases; junction bases not matched to a gene: 8. Germline V gene data show CDR1 as SGHRS and CDR2 as YFSETQ. The CDR3 is CASRRGSSSYNEQFF. In DNA form, the CDR3 reads TGCGCCAGTCGGCGGGGGTCTAGCTCCTACAATGAGCAGTTCTTC. Combining the CDR3 with reference TRBV5-1 and TRBJ2-1 gives the whole variable domain KAGVTQTPRYLIKTRGQQVTLSCSPISGHRSVSWYQQTPGQGLQFLFEYFSETQRNKGNFPGRFSGRQFSNSRSEMNVSTLELGDSALYLCASRRGSSSYNEQFFGPGTRLTVL.

In DNA, the CDR3 is TGTGCCAGCAGTACAGGGCAGCCTGGAAACACCATATATTTT. Protein sequence: CASSTGQPGNTIYF. This chain uses TRBV6-5 with TRBJ1-3; TRBD1 might be the D (6 bases). V was pared by 5 bases and J by 2 bases, with 10 bases between. CDR1 and CDR2 from the germline V gene are MNHEY and SVGAGI. This CDR3 is built from 14 residues.

The rearrangement uses TRBV4-1 and TRBJ2-3; TRBD2 matches 9 bases. CDR3 length equals 16 residues. Losses at the gene ends were 3 bases for V and 0 bases for J; bases not matched to a gene: 4. The germline V gene encodes CDR1 MGHRA and CDR2 YSYEKL. The CDR3 DNA reads as TGCGCCAGCAGCCATCTAGCGGGGACTAGCACAGATACGCAGTATTTT. Protein product: CASSHLAGTSTDTQYF.